This is a list of T cell receptor beta chains from one sample in a study of T cells after yellow fever vaccination. One entry per CDR3 protein, called by TCRdb with MiXCR from the 5' RACE reads. The repertoire holds approximately 550,000 distinct CDR3 sequences, roughly 13% seen once, with about 14% in the top ten. The sample here was PBMCs, taken on the day of the yellow fever booster vaccination. These receptors all stem from a man aged 25-45 years who received the YFV17D yellow fever vaccine. Both conserved end residues are part of each CDR3. The D gene is left open where the match is weak. Not all rows give a size; the values are once, few, many and, for expanded clones, a class.

TRBV10-3,few,TRBD1,TRBJ2-7,TGTGCCATCAGTGAGGGACAGGTTCAGTACTTC,CAISEGQVQYF
TRBV6-5,.,.,TRBJ2-1,TGTGCCAGCAGTTACTCCCCTAGTTCAGATCACTACAATGAGCAGTTCTTC,CASSYSPSSDHYNEQFF
TRBV5-1,many,TRBD1,TRBJ1-1,TGCGCCAGCAGCTTGAAGGCCAGGGGGCATAGGGACACTGAAGCTTTCTTT,CASSLKARGHRDTEAFF
TRBV20-1,few,.,TRBJ2-7,TGCAGTGCTCCTTCGGGCGGATCGGCTCTCTACGAGCAGTACTTC,CSAPSGGSALYEQYF
TRBV29-1,few,TRBD1,TRBJ2-2,TGCAGCGTTGAATCGGGGGGACAGGGGTCCCCCGGGGAGCTGTTTTTT,CSVESGGQGSPGELFF
TRBV20-1,.,TRBD2,TRBJ2-1,TGCAGTGCTAGAGATCTAGCGGGCGCAAGACTCGGTGAGCAGTTCTTC,CSARDLAGARLGEQFF
TRBV5-1,many,.,TRBJ2-2,TGCGCCAGCAGCTTGGGGACAGCGAACACCGGGGAGCTGTTTTTT,CASSLGTANTGELFF
TRBV27,.,.,TRBJ1-4,TGTGCCAGCAGTGATTGGCCCGGGTTTCGACTGTTTTTT,CASSDWPGFRLFF
TRBV6-4,few,.,TRBJ2-3,TGTGCCAGCAGTGACTCACAGGCAGATACGCAGTATTTT,CASSDSQADTQYF
TRBV29-1,few,.,TRBJ1-5,TGCAGCGACCAAACGGGGCATAGCAATCAGCCCCAGCATTTT,CSDQTGHSNQPQHF
TRBV4-3,few,.,TRBJ2-6,TGCGCCAGCAGCCAAGAAGGGGGGGTCTCTGGGGCCAACGTCCTGACTTTC,CASSQEGGVSGANVLTF
TRBV6-5,few,.,TRBJ1-6,TGTGCCAGCAGTTACAGATATTCACCCCTCCACTTT,CASSYRYSPLHF
TRBV29-1,many,.,TRBJ2-3,TGCAGCGTTACTCAGGGTACAGATACGCAGTATTTT,CSVTQGTDTQYF
TRBV7-2,.,TRBD2,TRBJ2-1,TGTGCCAGCAGCTTACAAACAGGGACGCGGGGGGAGTTCTTC,CASSLQTGTRGEFF
TRBV7-8,few,.,TRBJ1-2,TGTGCCAGCAGCTCCTCGGGGGCGCCTGGCTATGGCTACACCTTC,CASSSSGAPGYGYTF
TRBV4-1,few,TRBD1,TRBJ1-1,TGCGCCAGCAGCCTCCCGGGACAGGGGGCCACTGAAGCTTTCTTT,CASSLPGQGATEAFF
TRBV5-6,.,.,TRBJ2-5,TGTGCCAGCAGCTTGGGACTGCAACAAGAGACCCAGTACTTC,CASSLGLQQETQYF
TRBV5-1,.,.,TRBJ2-5,TGCGCCAGCACCCCAGGGGGGGCCCAGTACTTC,CASTPGGAQYF
TRBV28,few,.,TRBJ2-7,TGTGCCAGCAGTTTAGAAACTTTACAGGGCTCCTACGAGCAGTACTTC,CASSLETLQGSYEQYF
TRBV7-6,.,TRBD1,TRBJ2-1,TGTGCCAGCAGCCGAACGACAGGGAGCTCCTACAATGAGCAGTTCTTC,CASSRTTGSSYNEQFF
TRBV7-8,.,TRBD2,TRBJ2-3,TGTGCCAGCAGCTTATCACTAGCGTTAGATACGCAGTATTTT,CASSLSLALDTQYF
TRBV20-1,.,.,TRBJ2-7,TGCAGTGCTTCCGGGGACCTTTTC,CSASGDLF
TRBV20-1,.,.,TRBJ2-1,TGCAGTGCTATAGGGGTTGGCGGGGTCCCCTCCTACAATGAGCAGTTCTTC,CSAIGVGGVPSYNEQFF
TRBV19,.,.,TRBJ1-4,TGTGCCAGTAGTATAGCCCGGGGGGCAGGTGAAAAACTGTTTTTT,CASSIARGAGEKLFF
TRBV6-6,few,TRBD1,TRBJ2-7,TGTGCCAGCAGCGCGACAGGGTTCGAGCAGTACTTC,CASSATGFEQYF
TRBV7-8,few,.,TRBJ2-2,TGTGCCAGCAGCTTAATGCAGGGGAAGTTTTACACCGGGGAGCTGTTTTTT,CASSLMQGKFYTGELFF
TRBV3-1,few,.,TRBJ2-7,TGTGCCAGCAGCATAGAAAACGAGCAGTACTTC,CASSIENEQYF
TRBV4-3,.,.,TRBJ2-7,TGCGCCAGCAGCCAGGTAACCGGGGACTCCTACGAGCAGTACTTC,CASSQVTGDSYEQYF